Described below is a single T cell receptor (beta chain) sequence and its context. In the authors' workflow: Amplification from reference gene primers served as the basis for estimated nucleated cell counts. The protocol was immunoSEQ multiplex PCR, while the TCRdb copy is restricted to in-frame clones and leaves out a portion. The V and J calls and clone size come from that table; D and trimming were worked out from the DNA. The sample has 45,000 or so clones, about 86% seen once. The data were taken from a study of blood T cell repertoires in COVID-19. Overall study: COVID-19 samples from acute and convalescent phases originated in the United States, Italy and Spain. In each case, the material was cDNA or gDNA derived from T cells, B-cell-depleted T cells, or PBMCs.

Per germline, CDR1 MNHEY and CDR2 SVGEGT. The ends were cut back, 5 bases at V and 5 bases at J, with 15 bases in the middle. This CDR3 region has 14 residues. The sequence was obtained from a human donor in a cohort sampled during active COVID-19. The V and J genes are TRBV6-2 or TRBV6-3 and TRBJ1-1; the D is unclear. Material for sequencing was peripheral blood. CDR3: CASSTFGRRTEAFF. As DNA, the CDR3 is TGTGCCAGCAGTACTTTTGGGCGGAGGACTGAAGCTTTCTTT.